The 32 T cell receptor beta chains reported below all come from one sample, sequenced in a study of shared clonotypes between healthy human individuals. This table comes from immunoSEQ multiplex PCR, and its TCRdb copy is limited to in-frame clones, with some not included. The sample has 2 million or so clones; over 85% are singletons. The sequencing sample was made of naive CD4+ T cells sorted from blood. Subset denoted: CD45RA+ positively selected. The receptors here all came from a man aged 18 to 35 in good health.

The V call is TRBV5-4, the J call TRBJ2-5; no clear D gene. The CDR3 has 12 amino acids. Trimming left V 2 bases short and J 3 bases short, with 5 bases between. Germline CDR1 is SGHNT and CDR2 is YYREEE (reference sequence). CDR3 region: CASSFWEETQYF. The CDR3 DNA reads TGTGCCAGCAGCTTTTGGGAAGAGACCCAGTACTTC. Looking up the rest from reference TRBV5-4 and TRBJ2-5 gives the full variable domain: ETGVTQSPTHLIKTRGQQVTLRCSSQSGHNTVSWYQQALGQGPQFIFQYYREEENGRGNFPPRFSGLQFPNYSSELNVNALELDDSALYLCASSFWEETQYFGPGTRLLVL.

CDR3 in amino acids: CASSSGLAGVTDTQYF. Written as DNA, the CDR3 is TGTGCCAGCAGTTCGGGACTAGCGGGGGTCACAGATACGCAGTATTTT. V gene TRBV9 combines with J gene TRBJ2-3; 14 nucleotides line up with TRBD2. Germline V lookup: CDR1 SGDLS, CDR2 YYNGEE. The V gene end was trimmed by 5 bases and the J gene end by 2 bases; junction bases not matched to a gene: 4. CDR3 length: 16 residues.

The chain couples TRBV21-1 to TRBJ1-6. TRBV21-1 constitutes a pseudogene. The CDR3 totals 16 residues. The CDR3 spells CASSKSGRIRLSPLHF. DNA for the CDR3: TGTGCCAGCAGCAAAAGCGGCAGGATAAGACTTTCACCCCTCCACTTT.

This clone was seen just once. The DNA of the CDR3 is TGCGCCAGCAGCCCCCCAGGGAACACGGAGACCCAGTACTTC. It codes for CASSPPGNTETQYF. This chain joins TRBV5-1 and TRBJ2-5; perhaps TRBD1 as D (5 bases). Looked up from germline, CDR1 is SGHRS and CDR2 is YFSETQ. The CDR3 spans 14 residues. Trimming stripped 4 bases from V and 5 bases from J, with 15 bases between.

Points on this clone: In the same sample, other DNA sequences code for this CDR3. CDR3 nucleotide sequence: TGCGCCAGCAGCTTGGCCGGAGCTGGAAACACCATATATTTT. This translates into CASSLAGAGNTIYF. The rearrangement uses TRBV5-1 and TRBJ1-3, with D unresolved. Germline V lookup: CDR1 SGHRS, CDR2 YFSETQ. Trimming stripped 0 bases from V and 2 bases from J, with 6 bases between. This CDR3 has 14 amino acids. The full variable domain, in which reference TRBV5-1 and TRBJ1-3 provide the parts outside the CDR3, is KAGVTQTPRYLIKTRGQQVTLSCSPISGHRSVSWYQQTPGQGLQFLFEYFSETQRNKGNFPGRFSGRQFSNSRSEMNVSTLELGDSALYLCASSLAGAGNTIYFGEGSWLTVV.

The chain carries TRBV13 and TRBJ1-1; maybe TRBD1 (6 bases). V was pared by 0 bases and J by 10 bases, with 18 bases between. Germline V lookup: CDR1 PRHDT, CDR2 FYEKMQ (reference sequence). The CDR3 totals 15 residues. The CDR3 here is CASSLGYWDTSAAFF. As DNA, the CDR3 is TGTGCCAGCAGCTTAGGATACTGGGACACTTCAGCAGCTTTCTTT.

This chain links TRBV6-1 with TRBJ2-5, with TRBD2 as a possible D gene (6 bases). V gave up 7 bases and J gave up 4 bases, with 16 bases separating them. Germline V gene sequence: CDR1 MNHNS, CDR2 SASEGT. The CDR3 consists of 14 residues. The CDR3 here is CASTRVGGLETQYF. The CDR3 DNA is TGTGCCAGCACTAGGGTGGGGGGTCTAGAGACCCAGTACTTC.

The rearrangement uses TRBV7-9 and TRBJ2-7, with 11 nucleotides matching TRBD2. Germline assignment: CDR1 SEHNR and CDR2 FQNEAQ (reference sequence). The CDR3 has 15 residues. V was clipped by 0 bases and J by 6 bases; unmatched bases: 4. CDR3 in amino acids: CASSLAVAGGLEQYF. CDR3 coding DNA: TGTGCCAGCAGCTTAGCGGTAGCGGGGGGGCTCGAGCAGTACTTC.

This rearrangement joins TRBV5-1 to TRBJ2-6; D unresolved. Germline V gene lookup returns CDR1 SGHRS and CDR2 YFSETQ. V shed 3 bases and J shed 1 base, with 8 bases lying between them. CDR3 size: 15 residues. CDR3 protein: CASSSGLSGANVLTF. DNA for the CDR3: TGCGCCAGCAGCTCCGGGTTGTCTGGGGCCAACGTCCTGACTTTC.

This clone was seen at least ten times. The genes are TRBV5-4 and TRBJ2-7; 7 positions match TRBD1. CDR1 and CDR2 (germline): SGHNT, YYREEE (reference sequence). The CDR3 length is 13 residues. V shed 6 bases and J 4 bases; nucleotides not matched to a gene: 7. CDR3 in DNA: TGTGCCAGCAACAGACAGGGCGCATACGAGCAGTACTTC. It is translated as CASNRQGAYEQYF.

J is TRBJ2-7 and V is TRBV7-9; D gene ambiguous. Germline V gene sequence: CDR1 SEHNR, CDR2 FQNEAQ (reference sequence). This CDR3 has 14 amino acids. The V and J ends lost 6 bases and 0 bases respectively, with 12 bases between them. For the CDR3, the DNA is TGTGCCAGCAGACCTTCGGGCGCCTCCTACGAGCAGTACTTC. This gives the protein CASRPSGASYEQYF.

CDR3 residues: CASRVEVLSGELFF. In nucleotides, the CDR3 is TGTGCCAGCAGGGTCGAAGTCTTGTCCGGGGAGCTGTTTTTT. The gene calls are TRBV2 and TRBJ2-2; no clear D. Looked up from germline, CDR1 is SNHLY and CDR2 is FYNNEI. CDR3 length: 14 residues. The ends were cut back, 6 bases at V and 6 bases at J, with 14 bases in the middle.

The chain is built from TRBV7-2 and TRBJ1-2; 8 positions agree with TRBD1. The V gene end was trimmed by 4 bases and the J gene end by 5 bases; junction bases not matched to a gene: 3. This CDR3 is 13 amino acids long. Germline assignment: CDR1 SGHTA and CDR2 FQGNSA. CDR3 loop: CASSSTGVYGYTF. The DNA of the CDR3 is TGTGCCAGCAGCTCGACAGGGGTGTATGGCTACACCTTC.

This chain joins TRBV7-2 and TRBJ2-2; TRBD2 might be the D (5 bases). CDR3 length: 12 amino acids. CDR1 is SGHTA and CDR2 is FQGNSA in the germline V gene. The CDR3 region has the DNA TGTGGTGGGAGACAAAACACCGGGGAGCTGTTTTTT. Translated, it gives CGGRQNTGELFF.

This sequence joins TRBV25-1 and TRBJ2-7; tentatively, D is TRBD2 (6 bases). Germline V CDR1 and CDR2: MGHDK, SYGVNS. The V and J ends lost 4 bases and 0 bases respectively, with 10 bases between them. The CDR3 is made up of 14 amino acids. In DNA, the CDR3 is TGTGCCAGCAGTGTGGGGGGAAACTCCTACGAGCAGTACTTC. Amino acid sequence: CASSVGGNSYEQYF.

The chain is built from TRBV6-1 and TRBJ2-5; D is tentatively TRBD1 or TRBD2 (6 bases each). Germline-derived CDR1 and CDR2 are MNHNS and SASEGT. The length of the CDR3 is 14 residues. V was clipped by 2 bases and J by 5 bases, with 12 bases between them. CDR3 loop: CASSEIRGRETQYF. The CDR3 nucleotides read TGTGCCAGCAGTGAAATTAGGGGGAGGGAGACCCAGTACTTC.

The rearrangement links TRBV6-1 to TRBJ1-5; possibly TRBD1 for D (5 bases). V was trimmed by 8 bases and J by 0 bases, leaving 14 bases between them. The CDR3 runs 15 residues. Germline CDR1 MNHNS, CDR2 SASEGT. The CDR3 region has the DNA TGTGCCAGCGGGAGATGGGGGTTTAGCAATCAGCCCCAGCATTTT. Its translation is CASGRWGFSNQPQHF.

The chain uses TRBV4-3 and TRBJ2-1; TRBD2 is a possible D gene (6 bases). Per the germline V gene, CDR1 is LGHNA and CDR2 is YSLEER. Trimming took off 0 bases at V and 4 bases at J, with 13 bases between the two ends. The CDR3 totals 16 residues. CDR3 DNA: TGCGCCAGCAGCCAAGATGCCCGGGGGACTTACAATGAGCAGTTCTTC. Its translation is CASSQDARGTYNEQFF.

CDR3 sequence: CASSLQGAHEQYF. CDR3 sequence (DNA): TGTGCCAGCAGCTTGCAGGGGGCCCACGAGCAGTACTTC. The V gene is TRBV5-4, the J gene TRBJ2-7; 8 bases align to TRBD1. Trimming took 1 base from V and 5 from J; bases not matched to a gene: 2. The CDR3 loop spans 13 amino acids. Germline V gene sequence: CDR1 SGHNT, CDR2 YYREEE (reference sequence).

The CDR3 protein is CASSFTAHYEQYF. CDR3 in DNA: TGTGCCAGCAGTTTTACAGCGCACTACGAGCAGTACTTC. J is TRBJ2-7 and V is TRBV27; D call uncertain. Germline lookup yields CDR1 MNHEY and CDR2 SMNVEV (reference sequence). This CDR3 is 13 amino acids long. V lost 3 bases and J 3 bases, leaving 9 bases between the germline ends.

The chain couples TRBV30 to TRBJ2-5; D assignment may be TRBD1 or TRBD2 (5 bases each). There are 13 residues in the CDR3. Germline lookup yields CDR1 GTSNPN and CDR2 SVGIG (reference sequence). V lost 5 bases, J lost 0 bases, and 10 bases lay in between. The DNA for the CDR3 is TGTGCCTGGGGCCAGGGACACCAAGAGACCCAGTACTTC. It specifies CAWGQGHQETQYF.

The chain couples TRBV7-2 to TRBJ2-3; D ambiguous. V lost 0 bases and J lost 5, with 9 bases in between. Germline CDR1 reads SGHTA; CDR2 reads FQGNSA. The CDR3 consists of 14 residues. The CDR3 sequence: CASSLALVQDTQYF. CDR3 bases: TGTGCCAGCAGCTTAGCACTGGTTCAAGATACGCAGTATTTT.

V gene TRBV6-6 combines with J gene TRBJ1-1; D uncertain. The CDR3 length is 10 residues. The germline V and J ends were trimmed by 6 bases and 11 bases, with 10 bases remaining between them. Germline CDR1 reads MNHNY; CDR2 reads SVGAGI (reference sequence). CDR3 residues: CASRLERAFF. In DNA form, the CDR3 reads TGTGCCAGCAGACTAGAGAGGGCTTTCTTT.

Turning to this clone: Other DNA sequences in the same sample also yield this CDR3. The rearrangement uses TRBV30 and TRBJ2-7; D unresolved. Looked up from germline, CDR1 is GTSNPN and CDR2 is SVGIG (reference sequence). The CDR3 covers 12 residues. The V gene lost 2 bases and the J gene lost 0 bases, with 5 bases spanning the gap. Here the CDR3 reads CAWSQSSYEQYF. The CDR3 DNA is TGTGCCTGGAGTCAGAGCTCCTACGAGCAGTACTTC. Combining the CDR3 with reference TRBV30 and TRBJ2-7 gives the whole variable domain SQTIHQWPATLVQPVGSPLSLECTVEGTSNPNLYWYRQAAGRGLQLLFYSVGIGQISSEVPQNLSASRPQDRQFILSSKKLLLSDSGFYLCAWSQSSYEQYFGPGTRLTVT.

V is TRBV6-1 and J is TRBJ2-7; 8 nucleotides match TRBD2. Trimming took 1 base from V and 2 from J; bases not matched to a gene: 7. CDR1 and CDR2 (germline): MNHNS, SASEGT. This CDR3 is built from 16 residues. The CDR3 sequence: CASSEVWSSGPYEQYF. CDR3 coding DNA: TGTGCCAGCAGTGAAGTTTGGTCTAGCGGGCCCTACGAGCAGTACTTC.

The gene calls are TRBV10-1 and TRBJ2-1; TRBD1 matches 9 bases. J was trimmed by 5 bases and V by 6 bases; bases with no gene match: 14. CDR3 length equals 17 residues. Germline V lookup: CDR1 WNHNN, CDR2 SYGVQD (reference sequence). DNA of the CDR3: TGCGCCAGCAGCCGAAGGACAGGGGTGGGGGCCCACAATGAGCAGTTCTTC. Amino acid sequence: CASSRRTGVGAHNEQFF.

Points on this clone: The sample carries other DNA sequences with the same CDR3. The rearrangement links TRBV7-2 to TRBJ2-1; D unresolved. Germline V gives CDR1 SGHTA, CDR2 FQGNSA. This CDR3 has 16 residues. Trimming took 1 base from V and 0 from J, leaving 10 bases between them. CDR3 residues: CASSLVYSSSYNEQFF. The CDR3 nucleotides are TGTGCCAGCAGCTTAGTGTACAGTTCCTCCTACAATGAGCAGTTCTTC.

The chain recombines TRBV10-1 with TRBJ2-3, with D unclear. Germline CDR1 and CDR2: WNHNN and SYGVQD (reference sequence). This CDR3 is built from 17 residues. Trimming pared 2 bases from V and 3 bases from J, leaving 18 bases between. CDR3 region: CASSERSDRPGTDTQYF. The CDR3 DNA sequence: TGCGCCAGCAGTGAGCGCTCGGACCGCCCCGGGACAGATACGCAGTATTTT.

This chain uses TRBV29-1 with TRBJ2-3, with D maybe TRBD2 (6 bases). CDR1 is SQVTM, CDR2 ANQGSEA, per germline. The CDR3 is 14 residues long. V lost 4 bases and J lost 1, with 12 bases in between. The CDR3 region is CSVVTGSGTDTQYF. CDR3 DNA sequence: TGCAGCGTTGTAACCGGGAGCGGCACAGATACGCAGTATTTT.

Points on this clone: This may arise from a read error, as a much more abundant clone is one base away. This sequence joins TRBV14 and TRBJ1-1; unclear D gene. Germline CDR1 SGHDN, CDR2 FVKESK. The length of the CDR3 is 11 residues. V was trimmed by 4 bases and J by 3 bases, leaving 3 bases between them. This CDR3 is CASSRYTEAFF. The CDR3 nucleotides read TGTGCCAGCAGCCGGTACACTGAAGCTTTCTTT.

This clone was seen only a few times. The chain combines TRBV19 with TRBJ1-6; TRBD1 matches 7 bases. With 7 bases clipped from V and 9 bases from J, the junction kept 12 bases outside the gene matches. CDR3 size: 15 residues. CDR1 is LNHDA and CDR2 is SQIVND in the germline V gene (reference sequence). The CDR3 region has the DNA TGTGCCAGTACCCTCAGCAGACAGGGAGGTTCACCCCTCCACTTT. Its translation is CASTLSRQGGSPLHF.

The V gene is TRBV5-1, the J gene TRBJ1-2; a possible D gene is TRBD1 (6 bases). CDR3 size: 16 residues. The germline V gene has CDR1 SGHRS and CDR2 YFSETQ. With 4 bases removed from V and 7 bases from J, the gap between germline ends came to 23 bases. CDR3 amino acids: CASSPVSGGGIGGYTF. DNA of the CDR3: TGCGCCAGCAGCCCCGTCTCTGGAGGGGGAATTGGTGGCTACACCTTC.